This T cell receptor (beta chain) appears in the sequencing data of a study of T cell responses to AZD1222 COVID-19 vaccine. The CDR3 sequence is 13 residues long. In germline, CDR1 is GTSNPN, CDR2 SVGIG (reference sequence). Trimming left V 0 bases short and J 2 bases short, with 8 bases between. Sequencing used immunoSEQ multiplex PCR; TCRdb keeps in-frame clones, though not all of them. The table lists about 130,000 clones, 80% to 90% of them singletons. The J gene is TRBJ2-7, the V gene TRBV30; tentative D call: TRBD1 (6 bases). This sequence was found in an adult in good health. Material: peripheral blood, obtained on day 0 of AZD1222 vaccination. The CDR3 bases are TGTGCCTGGAGTGTGGGACAAACCTACGAGCAGTACTTC. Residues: CAWSVGQTYEQYF. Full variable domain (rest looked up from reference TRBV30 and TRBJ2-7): SQTIHQWPATLVQPVGSPLSLECTVEGTSNPNLYWYRQAAGRGLQLLFYSVGIGQISSEVPQNLSASRPQDRQFILSSKKLLLSDSGFYLCAWSVGQTYEQYFGPGTRLTVT.